Listed here is a single T cell receptor beta chain. Study processing details: Amplification from reference gene primers served as the basis for estimated nucleated cell counts. TCRdb's table, derived via immunoSEQ multiplex PCR, lists solely in-frame clones and lacks some. V and J calls and clone size are given by that table; D and trimming were obtained from the DNA. The sample has about 270,000 clones, approximately 87% seen once. This entry is derived from a study of blood T cell repertoires in COVID-19. Seattle researchers signed up patients amid active infection and tracked them longitudinally. The ends lost 1 base at V and 10 bases at J; junction bases unmatched: 7. CDR3 size: 14 residues. Germline CDR1 reads MRHNA; CDR2 reads SNTAGT.

The genes are TRBV6-4 and TRBJ2-1; 7 nucleotides align to TRBD1. The source is a woman in her thirties with COVID-19, enrolled during active disease. The sequencing sample was made of peripheral blood. CDR3 amino acids: CASSDLVGDREQFF. The CDR3 nucleotides are TGTGCCAGCAGTGACTTGGTGGGGGACAGAGAGCAGTTCTTC.